The clone carrying this T cell receptor beta chain was observed a few times. Antigen unknown. Treatment of the sample: roughly ten-day PBMC culture with coronavirus spike peptide pools or control peptides (ViraFEST assay). The authors replaced half the medium with fresh IL-2 medium on days 3 and 7. Once cultured about 10 days, CD4+ T cells underwent isolation by negative selection. This CDR3 is built from 14 residues. Deletions cut 5 bases from V and 3 bases from J, with 16 bases between. Per germline, CDR1 DFQATT and CDR2 SNEGSKA (reference sequence). This specimen comes from a study of vaccination and CD4 T cells after COVID-19. Study background: There were two doses of either BNT162b2 or mRNA-1273 vaccine given to participants. Blood was drawn a median 72 days post second dose, range 14 to 241.

Oncomine TCR Beta short-read sequencing was applied to DNA from cultured CD4+ T cells. MiXCR, applied by TCRdb to the PCR reads, yields one record per CDR3 protein. The table lists about 14,000 distinct CDR3 sequences, approximately 60% of them singletons. This receptor was identified in a human donor who had recovered from COVID-19. The chain links TRBV20-1 to TRBJ1-1, with D possibly being TRBD1 (5 bases). The source material was CD4+ T cells from blood, cultured in vitro. The CDR3 loop reads CSAPRTTVDTEAFF. In DNA form, the CDR3 reads TGCAGTGCTCCGCGGACGACAGTAGACACTGAAGCTTTCTTT.